The 3 T cell receptor beta chains presented below share a single source sample, sequenced in a study of blood T cell repertoires in COVID-19. TCRdb keeps only in-frame clones here, not all; method: immunoSEQ multiplex PCR. This repertoire shows around 200,000 clones, less than 90% found once; its top ten account for roughly 9.8%. The specimen sequenced was peripheral blood. These receptors originate from a woman aged 60 to 75 with COVID-19, enrolled during active disease.

The chain links TRBV7-2 to TRBJ1-6; TRBD1 matches 11 bases. The CDR3 has 15 residues. The trim removed 3 bases at V and 10 bases at J, leaving 5 bases unmatched. The germline CDR1 and CDR2 sequences are SGHTA and FQGNSA. CDR3 protein: CASSFGQGANSPLHF. CDR3 sequence (DNA): TGTGCCAGCAGCTTCGGACAGGGGGCTAACTCACCCCTCCACTTT. The whole variable domain, filled in from reference TRBV7-2 and TRBJ1-6, reads GAGVSQSPSNKVTEKGKDVELRCDPISGHTALYWYRQSLGQGLEFLIYFQGNSAPDKSGLPSDRFSAERTGGSVSTLTIQRTQQEDSAVYLCASSFGQGANSPLHFGNGTRLTVT.

The J gene is TRBJ1-5, the V gene TRBV4-1; the D gene is possibly TRBD1 (5 bases). CDR3 length: 15 residues. Per the germline V gene, CDR1 is MGHRA and CDR2 is YSYEKL. V lost 4 bases and J 0 bases, leaving 10 bases between the germline ends. The CDR3 region is CASSLGGDSNQPQHF. The CDR3 coding sequence is TGCGCCAGCAGCCTGGGGGGGGATAGCAATCAGCCCCAGCATTTT.

The chain uses TRBV10-1 and TRBJ2-1, with D perhaps TRBD1 (7 bases). The CDR3 has 15 amino acids. Germline V CDR1 and CDR2: WNHNN, SYGVQD (reference sequence). CDR3 sequence reads: CGLLNRGGSYNEQFF. Written as DNA, the CDR3 is TGCGGCTTGCTTAACAGGGGAGGCTCCTACAATGAGCAGTTCTTC.